The 6 T cell receptor beta chains below come from one sample, sequenced in a study of blood T cell repertoires in COVID-19. Profiling relied on immunoSEQ multiplex PCR, and the TCRdb table lists in-frame clones only, not all of them. The sample includes about 130,000 clones, roughly 74% of them seen just once. Sequenced input: peripheral blood. Receptors were obtained from a man aged 80 or over with COVID-19, enrolled during active disease.

The rearrangement links TRBV28 to TRBJ1-2, with D possibly TRBD1 on 6 matching bases. CDR1 is MDHEN, CDR2 SYDVKM, per germline. V shed 6 bases and J shed 2 bases, with 22 bases lying between them. The CDR3 runs 17 residues. The CDR3 DNA is TGTGCCAGCAGCTCGGACAGAATCACGCAAGGGAACTATGGCTACACCTTC. Its translation: CASSSDRITQGNYGYTF.

This chain uses TRBV19 with TRBJ2-3; 9 nucleotides agree with TRBD2. V gave up 8 bases and J gave up 0 bases; unmatched junction bases: 6. CDR1 is LNHDA and CDR2 is SQIVND in the germline V gene (reference sequence). The CDR3 runs to 15 residues. The CDR3 spells CASRETSGSTDTQYF. CDR3 DNA: TGTGCCAGTCGCGAGACTAGCGGAAGCACAGATACGCAGTATTTT.

The sample holds a few counts of this clone. V usage is TRBV5-1 and J usage is TRBJ1-6, with D perhaps matching TRBD1 (5 bases). Trimming removed 0 bases from V and 7 bases from J, with 8 bases in between. This CDR3 region has 14 residues. Per the germline V gene, CDR1 is SGHRS and CDR2 is YFSETQ. This CDR3 is CASSLEGRNSPLHF. Here the CDR3 DNA reads TGCGCCAGCAGCTTGGAGGGGCGAAATTCACCCCTCCACTTT.

The chain carries TRBV9 and TRBJ2-1; D is undetermined. The CDR3 runs to 15 residues. V was trimmed by 4 bases and J by 7 bases, leaving 18 bases between them. Germline V gene sequence: CDR1 SGDLS, CDR2 YYNGEE. This CDR3 reads CASSTRSETFNEQFF. The CDR3 bases are TGTGCCAGCAGCACCCGATCGGAGACTTTTAATGAGCAGTTCTTC.

This clone was found a few times. This chain's CDR3 is CAISGTGSNQPQHF. The CDR3 bases are TGTGCCATCAGTGGGACTGGTAGCAATCAGCCCCAGCATTTT. This chain joins TRBV10-3 and TRBJ1-5; no firm D call. The germline gives CDR1 ENHRY, CDR2 SYGVKD. This CDR3 spans 14 amino acids. Between the trimmed V and J ends, which lost 4 bases and 0 bases, there was a span of 7 bases.

The chain combines TRBV11-2 with TRBJ2-3; 9 positions agree with TRBD2. With 1 base clipped from V and 2 bases from J, the junction kept 1 base outside the gene matches. The CDR3 extends over 15 amino acids. Germline CDR1 SGHAT, CDR2 FQNNGV. DNA of the CDR3: TGTGCCAGCAGCTTAGGCGGGAGGGACACAGATACGCAGTATTTT. This translates into CASSLGGRDTDTQYF.